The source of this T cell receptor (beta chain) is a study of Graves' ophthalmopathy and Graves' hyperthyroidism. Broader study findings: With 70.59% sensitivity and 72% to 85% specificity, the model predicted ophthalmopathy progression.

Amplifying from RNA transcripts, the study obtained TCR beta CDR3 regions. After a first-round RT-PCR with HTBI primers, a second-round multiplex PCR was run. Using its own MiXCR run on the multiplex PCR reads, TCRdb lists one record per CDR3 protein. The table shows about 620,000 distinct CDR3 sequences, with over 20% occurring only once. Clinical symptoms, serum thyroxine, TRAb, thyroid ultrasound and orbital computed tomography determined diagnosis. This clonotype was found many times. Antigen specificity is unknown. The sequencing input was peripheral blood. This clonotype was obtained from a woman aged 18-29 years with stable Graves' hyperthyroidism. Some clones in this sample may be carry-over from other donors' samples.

CDR3 protein: CASSYVTGYQETQYF. CDR3 coding DNA: TGTGCCAGCAGTTACGTGACGGGGTACCAAGAGACCCAGTACTTC. The chain joins TRBV6-5 to TRBJ2-5; D is perhaps TRBD2 (5 bases). The V end was cut by 2 bases, the J end by 0 bases, with 10 bases between. This CDR3 contains 15 residues. Germline V gene sequence: CDR1 MNHEY, CDR2 SVGAGI.